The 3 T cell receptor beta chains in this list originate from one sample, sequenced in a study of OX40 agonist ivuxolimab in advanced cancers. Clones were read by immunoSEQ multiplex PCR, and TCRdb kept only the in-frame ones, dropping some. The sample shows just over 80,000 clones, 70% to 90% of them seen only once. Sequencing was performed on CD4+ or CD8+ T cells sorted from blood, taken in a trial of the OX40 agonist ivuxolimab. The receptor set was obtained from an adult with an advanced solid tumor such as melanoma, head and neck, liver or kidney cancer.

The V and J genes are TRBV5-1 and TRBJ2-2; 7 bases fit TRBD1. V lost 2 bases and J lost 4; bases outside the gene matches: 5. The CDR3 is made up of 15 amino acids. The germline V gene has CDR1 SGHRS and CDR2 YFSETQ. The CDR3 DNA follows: TGCGCCAGCAGCTTCACAGGGGCCGGCACCGGGGAGCTGTTTTTT. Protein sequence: CASSFTGAGTGELFF. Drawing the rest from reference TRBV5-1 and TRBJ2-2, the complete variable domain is KAGVTQTPRYLIKTRGQQVTLSCSPISGHRSVSWYQQTPGQGLQFLFEYFSETQRNKGNFPGRFSGRQFSNSRSEMNVSTLELGDSALYLCASSFTGAGTGELFFGEGSRLTVL.

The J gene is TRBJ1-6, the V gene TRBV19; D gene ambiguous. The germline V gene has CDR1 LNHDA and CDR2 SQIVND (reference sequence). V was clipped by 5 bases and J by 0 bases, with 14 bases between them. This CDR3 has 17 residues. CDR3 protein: CASSLRHLSSYNSPLHF. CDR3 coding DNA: TGTGCCAGTAGTCTCAGACACCTCAGCTCCTATAATTCACCCCTCCACTTT.

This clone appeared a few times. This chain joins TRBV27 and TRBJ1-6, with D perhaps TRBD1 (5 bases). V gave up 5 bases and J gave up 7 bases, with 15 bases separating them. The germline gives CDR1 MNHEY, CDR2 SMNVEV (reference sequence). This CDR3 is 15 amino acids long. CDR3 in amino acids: CASSPPGRGNSPLHF. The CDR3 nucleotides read TGTGCCAGCAGTCCTCCGGGACGAGGGAATTCACCCCTCCACTTT.